Below, 3 T cell receptor beta chains from the same sample are listed, as sequenced in a study of OX40 agonist ivuxolimab in advanced cancers. Assay: immunoSEQ multiplex PCR; the TCRdb copy retains only in-frame clones and omits some. The sample consists of about 26,000 clones, about 82% of them appearing once. The starting material was CD4+ or CD8+ T cells sorted from blood, obtained in a trial of the OX40 agonist ivuxolimab. The receptors stem from an adult with an advanced solid tumor such as melanoma, head and neck, liver or kidney cancer.

The CDR3 is CASSSPAGPSEAFF. The CDR3 DNA reads TGTGCCAGCAGCTCCCCCGCAGGGCCATCGGAAGCTTTCTTT. The gene calls are TRBV5-5 and TRBJ1-1; the D gene is possibly TRBD1 (5 bases). The germline gives CDR1 SGHKS, CDR2 YYEKEE (reference sequence). Trimming removed 3 bases from V and 8 bases from J, with 17 bases in between. This CDR3 is built from 14 residues.

CDR3 region: CASSEAPGRFEKLFF. CDR3 coding DNA: TGTGCCAGCAGTGAGGCCCCGGGACGTTTTGAAAAACTGTTTTTT. The rearrangement links TRBV2 to TRBJ1-4; TRBD1 might be the D (5 bases). Per germline, CDR1 SNHLY and CDR2 FYNNEI. V lost 3 bases, J lost 7 bases, and 15 bases lay in between. The CDR3 loop spans 15 amino acids.

The J gene is TRBJ2-7, the V gene TRBV18; tentatively, D is TRBD2 (6 bases). Trimming stripped 3 bases from V and 3 bases from J, with 6 bases between. Looked up from germline, CDR1 is KGHSH and CDR2 is LQKENI. The CDR3 covers 12 residues. The CDR3 protein is CASSPGGYEQYF. DNA of the CDR3: TGTGCCAGCTCACCGGGGGGCTACGAGCAGTACTTC. The full variable domain, in which reference TRBV18 and TRBJ2-7 provide the parts outside the CDR3, is NAGVMQNPRHLVRRRGQEARLRCSPMKGHSHVYWYRQLPEEGLKFMVYLQKENIIDESGMPKERFSAEFPKEGPSILRIQQVVRGDSAAYFCASSPGGYEQYFGPGTRLTVT.